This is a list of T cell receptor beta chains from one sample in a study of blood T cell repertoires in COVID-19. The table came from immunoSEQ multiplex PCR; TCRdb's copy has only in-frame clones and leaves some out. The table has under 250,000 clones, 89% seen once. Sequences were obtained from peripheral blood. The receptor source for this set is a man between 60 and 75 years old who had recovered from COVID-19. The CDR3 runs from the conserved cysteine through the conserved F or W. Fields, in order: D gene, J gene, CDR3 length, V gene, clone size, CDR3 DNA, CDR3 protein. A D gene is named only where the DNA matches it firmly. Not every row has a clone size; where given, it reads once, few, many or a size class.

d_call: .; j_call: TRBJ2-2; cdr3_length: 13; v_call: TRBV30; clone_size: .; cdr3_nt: TGTGCCTGGAGTAACGGGAGAACCGGGGAGCTGTTTTTT; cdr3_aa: CAWSNGRTGELFF
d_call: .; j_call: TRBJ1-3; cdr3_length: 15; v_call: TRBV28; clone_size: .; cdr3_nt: TGTGCCAGCAGTTTATGGGGGGCGGATGGACACACCATATATTTT; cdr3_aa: CASSLWGADGHTIYF
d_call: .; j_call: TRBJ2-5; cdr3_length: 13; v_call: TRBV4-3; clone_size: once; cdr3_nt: TGCGCCAGCAGCCACAGGCAGCAAGAGACCCAGTACTTC; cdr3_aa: CASSHRQQETQYF
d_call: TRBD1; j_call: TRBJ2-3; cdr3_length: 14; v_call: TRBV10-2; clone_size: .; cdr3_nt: TGCGCCAGCAGTGAGGGACAGGCGGTCAAGACGCAGTATTTT; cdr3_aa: CASSEGQAVKTQYF
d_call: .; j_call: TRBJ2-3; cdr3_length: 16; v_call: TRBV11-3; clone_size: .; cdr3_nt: TGTGCCAGCAGCTCCCGACAGGGAGGAGTCGCAGATACGCAGTATTTT; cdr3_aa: CASSSRQGGVADTQYF
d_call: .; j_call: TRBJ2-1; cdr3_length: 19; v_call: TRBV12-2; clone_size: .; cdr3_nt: TGTGCAAGTCGCTTAGGGGGCCTAGAAATCGGGAGGGCCAGCAATGAGCAGTTCTTC; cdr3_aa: CASRLGGLEIGRASNEQFF
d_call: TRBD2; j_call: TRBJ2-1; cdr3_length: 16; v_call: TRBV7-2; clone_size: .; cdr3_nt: TGTGCCAGCAGCTTCCGACTAGCGGGAGGGTCGAATGAGCAGTTCTTC; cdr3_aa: CASSFRLAGGSNEQFF
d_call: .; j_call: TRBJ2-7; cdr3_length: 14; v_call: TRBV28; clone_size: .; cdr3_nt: TGTGCCAGCAGTACCGGTCGGGGGGCGAGGGAGCAGTACTTC; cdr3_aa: CASSTGRGAREQYF
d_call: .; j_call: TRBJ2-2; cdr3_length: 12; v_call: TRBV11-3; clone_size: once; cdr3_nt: TGTGCCAGCAGTAGGGGCACCGGGGAGCTGTTTTTT; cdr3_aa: CASSRGTGELFF
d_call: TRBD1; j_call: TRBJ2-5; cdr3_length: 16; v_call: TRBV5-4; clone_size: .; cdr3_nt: TGTGCCAGCAGCTTTGGAAGTCAGGGACAGCAAGAGACCCAGTACTTC; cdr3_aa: CASSFGSQGQQETQYF
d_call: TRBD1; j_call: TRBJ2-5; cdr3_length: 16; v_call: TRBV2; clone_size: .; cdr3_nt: TGTGCCAGCAGGAGAAATAGACAGGGATGGAAGGAGACCCAGTACTTC; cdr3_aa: CASRRNRQGWKETQYF
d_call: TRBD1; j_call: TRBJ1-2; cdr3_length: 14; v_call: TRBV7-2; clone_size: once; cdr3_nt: TGTGCCAGCAGCTTAGACAGGGGGCTTGAAGGCTACACCTTC; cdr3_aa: CASSLDRGLEGYTF
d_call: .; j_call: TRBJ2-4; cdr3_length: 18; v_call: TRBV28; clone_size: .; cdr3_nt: TGTGCCAGCAGTCCCTACGAAGTCGTCTTGAGGGGGGGAAACATTCAGTACTTC; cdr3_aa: CASSPYEVVLRGGNIQYF
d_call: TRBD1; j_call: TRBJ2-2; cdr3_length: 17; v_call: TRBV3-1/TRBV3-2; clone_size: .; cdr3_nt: TGTGCCAGCAGCCAAGATCTTAGGGACAGGGGGACCGGGGAGCTGTTTTTT; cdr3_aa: CASSQDLRDRGTGELFF
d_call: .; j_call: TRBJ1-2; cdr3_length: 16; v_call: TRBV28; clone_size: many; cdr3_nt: TGTGCCAGCAGTTTAAGGGCGTCGGGAAGAGGGTATGGCTACACCTTC; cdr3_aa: CASSLRASGRGYGYTF
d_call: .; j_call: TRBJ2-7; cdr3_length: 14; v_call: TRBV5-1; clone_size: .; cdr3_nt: TGCGCCAGCAGCCTGGGGGGCGGGGAAGGGAAGCAGTACTTC; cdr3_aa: CASSLGGGEGKQYF
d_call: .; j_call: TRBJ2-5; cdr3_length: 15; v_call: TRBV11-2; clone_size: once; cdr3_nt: TGTGCCAGCAGCTCCCCCCGTGGGGGCTTTGAGACCCAGTACTTC; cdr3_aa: CASSSPRGGFETQYF
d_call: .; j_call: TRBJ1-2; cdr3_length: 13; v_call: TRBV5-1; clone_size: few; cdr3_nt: TGCGCCAGCAGCTTGCGCGGGGATCGAGGCTACACCTTC; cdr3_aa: CASSLRGDRGYTF
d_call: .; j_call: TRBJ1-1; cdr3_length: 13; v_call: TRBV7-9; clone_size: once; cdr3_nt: TGTGCCAGCGGGAGGGGCCCTGGTAGTGAAGCTTTCTTT; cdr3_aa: CASGRGPGSEAFF
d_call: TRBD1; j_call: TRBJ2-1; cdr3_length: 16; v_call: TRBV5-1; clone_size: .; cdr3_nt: TGCGCCAGCAGCTTGTTTTATCCCAGGGGGCTTAATGAGCAGTTCTTC; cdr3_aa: CASSLFYPRGLNEQFF
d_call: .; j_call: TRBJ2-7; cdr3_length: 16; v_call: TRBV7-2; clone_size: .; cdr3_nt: TGTGCCAGCAGCTTAGACGGCGCGGGGAGCTCCTACGAGCAGTACTTC; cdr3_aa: CASSLDGAGSSYEQYF
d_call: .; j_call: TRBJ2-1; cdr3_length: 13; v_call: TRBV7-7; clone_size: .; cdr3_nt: TGTGCTAGCAGCTTGACTACTCTCGGGGAGCAGTTCTTC; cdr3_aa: CASSLTTLGEQFF
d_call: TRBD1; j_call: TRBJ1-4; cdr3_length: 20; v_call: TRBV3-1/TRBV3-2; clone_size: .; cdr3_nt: TGTGCCAGCAGCCAAGGACAGGGGACGCGGTCATGGCTTATGGATGAAAAACTGTTTTTT; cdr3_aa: CASSQGQGTRSWLMDEKLFF
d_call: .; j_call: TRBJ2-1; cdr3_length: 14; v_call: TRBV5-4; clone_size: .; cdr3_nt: TGTGCCAGCCAGACTAGTAGGGGACGCGATGAGCAGTTCTTC; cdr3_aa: CASQTSRGRDEQFF
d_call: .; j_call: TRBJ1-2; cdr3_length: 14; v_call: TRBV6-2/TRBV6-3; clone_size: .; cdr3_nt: TGTGCCAGCAGTTTGACGCGGGGACCCTATGGCTACACCTTC; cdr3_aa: CASSLTRGPYGYTF
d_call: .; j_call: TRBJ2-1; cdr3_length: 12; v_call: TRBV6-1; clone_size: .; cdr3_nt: TGCACTCTCGGGGAAAGCGACAATGAGCAGTTCTTC; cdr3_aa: CTLGESDNEQFF
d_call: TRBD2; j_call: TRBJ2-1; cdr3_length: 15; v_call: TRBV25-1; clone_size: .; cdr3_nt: TGTGCCAGCAGTGTCTCGCGGGGGGGCCGAGATGAGCAGTTCTTC; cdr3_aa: CASSVSRGGRDEQFF
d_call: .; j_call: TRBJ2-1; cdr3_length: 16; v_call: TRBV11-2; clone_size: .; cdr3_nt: TGTGCCAGCAGCCCATTCGGACTACCGTCGGTGAATGAGCAGTTCTTC; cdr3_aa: CASSPFGLPSVNEQFF
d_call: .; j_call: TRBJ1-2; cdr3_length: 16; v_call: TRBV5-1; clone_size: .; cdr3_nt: TGCGCCAGCAGCTTGGTGGTGGCAGGGGAGTTCAGTGGCTACACCTTC; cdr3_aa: CASSLVVAGEFSGYTF
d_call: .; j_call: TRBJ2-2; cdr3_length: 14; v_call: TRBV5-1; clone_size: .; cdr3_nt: TGCGCCAGCAGCTTGGATTCAGGGATCGGGGAGCTGTTTTTT; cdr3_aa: CASSLDSGIGELFF